The rows below give T cell receptor beta chains drawn from one sample of a study of CD8 T cells in ankylosing spondylitis. A single record per CDR3 protein comes from TCRdb applying MiXCR to the 5' RACE reads. The sample holds about 440,000 distinct CDR3 sequences, 15% to 20% seen once. Input material: blood, either unsorted or a sorted T cell fraction (not recorded which). The receptors come from a male donor with ankylosing spondylitis. CDR3s include the opening cysteine and the closing phenylalanine or tryptophan. The D gene is left open where the match is weak. Size values are once, few and many counts, or a class for expanded clones, and some rows have none.

few TRBJ2-3 15 TRBV2 TRBD2 TGTGCCAGCAGGGCTACTAGCGTTAGCACAGATACGCAGTATTTT CASRATSVSTDTQYF
few TRBJ1-1 15 TRBV7-2 NA TGTGCCAGCAGCTTATCGGTATACCGGAACACTGAAGCTTTCTTT CASSLSVYRNTEAFF
few TRBJ2-1 18 TRBV24-1 TRBD1 TGTGCCACCAGTGATTTCAACCAGGGGGCACTGGCTAACAATGAGCAGTTCTTC CATSDFNQGALANNEQFF
NA TRBJ2-3 14 TRBV24-1 TRBD2 TGTGCCACCAGTAGTAGCGGGAGGCCAGATACGCAGTATTTT CATSSSGRPDTQYF
NA TRBJ2-7 14 TRBV24-1 TRBD1 TGTGCCACCAGTGATGCACAGGGGGAATACGAGCAGTACTTC CATSDAQGEYEQYF
many TRBJ1-3 16 TRBV12-3/TRBV12-4 NA TGTGCCAGCAGCCTGGGCGGGACTCACTCTGGAAACACCATATATTTT CASSLGGTHSGNTIYF
NA TRBJ1-3 15 TRBV12-3/TRBV12-4 NA TGTGCCAGCAGTTTAAGGGCTACCTCTGGAAACACCATATATTTT CASSLRATSGNTIYF
many TRBJ1-2 13 TRBV19 NA TGTGCCAGCAGCCCCCGGACCGGCTATGGCTACACCTTC CASSPRTGYGYTF
NA TRBJ1-1 15 TRBV6-5 NA TGTGCCAGCAGTTTCGACAGGAGTGTGAACACTGAAGCTTTCTTT CASSFDRSVNTEAFF
few TRBJ2-7 14 TRBV20-1 TRBD2 TGCAGTGCTAGAGAGTCTAGCGGGAGCGGCGAGCAGTACTTC CSARESSGSGEQYF
NA TRBJ2-3 14 TRBV13 NA TGTGCCAGCAGCTTAGGCCTCTCCGGAGATACGCAGTATTTT CASSLGLSGDTQYF
NA TRBJ2-3 14 TRBV6-1 TRBD2 TGTGCCAGCAAACCTAGCGGGGGATCAGATACGCAGTATTTT CASKPSGGSDTQYF
few TRBJ2-3 15 TRBV28 TRBD1 TGTGCCAGCAGTTCGAGGGGGCGCAGCACAGATACGCAGTATTTT CASSSRGRSTDTQYF
NA TRBJ2-7 15 TRBV18 TRBD2 TGTGCCAGCTCACCACCGGGACTGCGGGGGGGCGAGCAGTACTTC CASSPPGLRGGEQYF
NA TRBJ2-3 19 TRBV7-6 NA TGTGCCAGCAGCCGATCCTTTGGGGGGGCCACCCACGGCACAGATACGCAGTATTTT CASSRSFGGATHGTDTQYF
NA TRBJ2-7 15 TRBV18 TRBD1 TGTGCCAGCTCACCCGGACAGGGTGGCGGGTACGAGCAGTACTTC CASSPGQGGGYEQYF
NA TRBJ1-2 13 TRBV11-3 TRBD1 TGTGCCAGCAGCTTAACAGGGGGTCATGGCTACACCTTC CASSLTGGHGYTF
few TRBJ2-5 11 TRBV20-1 NA TGCAGTGCCCTCGGGGGAGAGACCCAGTACTTC CSALGGETQYF
few TRBJ1-1 14 TRBV6-2/TRBV6-3 TRBD1 TGTGCCAGCAGACGACAGGGAGTCAATACTGAAGCTTTCTTT CASRRQGVNTEAFF
NA TRBJ1-5 14 TRBV20-1 NA TGCAGTGCTCCCCAGGGACGGAACAATCAGCCCCAGCATTTT CSAPQGRNNQPQHF
NA TRBJ1-2 12 TRBV20-1 NA TGCAGTGCTAGCGAAGCAGACTATGGCTACACCTTC CSASEADYGYTF
NA TRBJ2-5 14 TRBV6-1 TRBD2 TGTGCCAGCAGTCGGGGGGGGTTCGAAGAGACCCAGTACTTC CASSRGGFEETQYF
few TRBJ1-5 15 TRBV15 TRBD1 TGTGCCACCAGCAGAGGGGGACAGGGTGATCAGCCCCAGCATTTT CATSRGGQGDQPQHF
NA TRBJ2-7 14 TRBV4-1 TRBD1 TGCGCCAGCAGTCGGACAGGGGGCCAGCTCGAGCAGTACTTC CASSRTGGQLEQYF
few TRBJ2-3 13 TRBV3-1 NA TGTGCCAGCAGCCCGGATTTAAGAGATACGCAGTATTTT CASSPDLRDTQYF
NA TRBJ1-5 14 TRBV6-4 NA TGTGCCAACCGGACGGAATATAGCAATCAGCCCCAGCATTTT CANRTEYSNQPQHF
NA TRBJ1-6 15 TRBV7-2 NA TGTGCCAGCAGCGCAGACAAACGACAGAATTCACCCCTCCACTTT CASSADKRQNSPLHF
NA TRBJ2-3 14 TRBV6-1 NA TGTGCCAGCGAGGTGACAACTAGCACAGATACGCAGTATTTT CASEVTTSTDTQYF
few TRBJ1-4 17 TRBV28 NA TGTGCCAGCAGTTTTACCCTAGGGGGGAGGGCTAATGAAAAACTGTTTTTT CASSFTLGGRANEKLFF